The 13 T cell receptor beta chains reported below all come from one sample, sequenced in a study of T-cell reconstitution after alpha-beta-depleted transplantation in children. TCRbeta library construction was performed incorporating unique molecular identifiers. In TCRdb, the PCR reads were re-called with MiXCR into one record per CDR3 protein. The data show 90,000 to 120,000 distinct CDR3 sequences, approximately 6.9% seen once. This specimen was PBMCs, mostly from graft donor cells, taken 360 days after TCRalphabeta/CD19-depleted stem cell transplant. These receptors were collected from a male patient aged 2-10 years who had a stem cell transplant for acute lymphoblastic leukemia, so the T cells may come from the graft donor.

In this sample, this clonotype turned up many times. The chain links TRBV4-2 to TRBJ2-3; unclear D gene. Germline lookup yields CDR1 LGHNA and CDR2 YNFKEQ. Between the trimmed V and J ends, which lost 3 bases and 5 bases, there was a span of 15 bases. The CDR3 is 15 residues long. This chain's CDR3 is CASSQETPKVDTQYF. The CDR3 DNA sequence: TGTGCCAGCAGCCAGGAGACTCCCAAGGTAGATACGCAGTATTTT.

There are a few counts of this clonotype. The chain is built from TRBV20-1 and TRBJ2-7; weak D call: TRBD1 (6 bases). V lost 3 bases and J lost 4, with 10 bases in between. Per the germline V gene, CDR1 is DFQATT and CDR2 is SNEGSKA (reference sequence). This CDR3 is built from 12 residues. CDR3 protein: CSARKGGYEQYF. CDR3 nucleotide sequence: TGCAGTGCTAGGAAAGGGGGATACGAGCAGTACTTC.

The chain carries TRBV2 and TRBJ1-1; tentatively, D is TRBD1 (5 bases). Trimming pared 8 bases from V and 6 bases from J, leaving 7 bases between. Germline assignment: CDR1 SNHLY and CDR2 FYNNEI. This CDR3 comprises 10 residues. CDR3 in amino acids: CASRGAEAFF. CDR3 nucleotides: TGTGCCAGCCGAGGGGCTGAAGCTTTCTTT.

This clonotype was counted ten times or more. The genes are TRBV29-1 and TRBJ2-7; 7 bases map to TRBD2. The CDR3 covers 12 residues. V shed 6 bases and J 0 bases; nucleotides not matched to a gene: 2. CDR1 and CDR2 from the germline V gene are SQVTM and ANQGSEA. The CDR3 region has the DNA TGCAGCGTAGCTAGCGGCTCCTACGAGCAGTACTTC. It yields the protein CSVASGSYEQYF.

This clonotype was counted ten times or more. V is TRBV29-1 and J is TRBJ2-7; 9 nucleotides match TRBD2. The CDR3 has 12 residues. V gave up 4 bases and J gave up 4 bases; unmatched junction bases: 2. In germline, CDR1 is SQVTM, CDR2 ANQGSEA. The CDR3 sequence: CSVGRGGYEQYF. CDR3 nucleotide sequence: TGCAGCGTTGGGCGGGGGGGTTACGAGCAGTACTTC.

On this clonotype: This may arise from a read error, as a much more abundant clone is one base away. This chain links TRBV27 with TRBJ2-3, with D maybe TRBD1 (5 bases). Germline V gene lookup returns CDR1 MNHEY and CDR2 SMNVEV (reference sequence). CDR3 length equals 14 residues. The V end was cut by 5 bases, the J end by 2 bases, with 11 bases between. DNA for the CDR3: TGTGCCAGCAGTACGGACATGGCCACAGATACGCAGTATTTT. Translating it yields CASSTDMATDTQYF.

The table lists this clonotype with many counts. The chain is built from TRBV9 and TRBJ2-3; no clear D gene. The germline CDR1 and CDR2 sequences are SGDLS and YYNGEE. CDR3 length: 13 amino acids. V was pared by 4 bases and J by 2 bases, with 8 bases between. For the CDR3, the DNA is TGTGCCAGCAGCCCCGCGGCCACAGATACGCAGTATTTT. Amino acids: CASSPAATDTQYF.

To note about this clonotype: Being one base from a much bigger clone, this may be a read error. Here the CDR3 DNA reads TGTGCCAGCAGTCACTCAGGCCGGGATGAGCAGTTCTTC. It is translated as CASSHSGRDEQFF. The chain links TRBV6-5 to TRBJ2-1, with D uncertain. CDR3 length: 13 residues. Germline V CDR1 and CDR2: MNHEY, SVGAGI.

In its sample, this clonotype was seen many times. The gene calls are TRBV6-1 and TRBJ2-5; 7 nucleotides agree with TRBD2. This CDR3 is built from 14 residues. The trim removed 5 bases at V and 3 bases at J, leaving 6 bases unmatched. Germline V gene lookup returns CDR1 MNHNS and CDR2 SASEGT. The CDR3 loop is CASSTKRGKETQYF. The CDR3 DNA reads as TGTGCCAGCAGTACCAAGCGGGGAAAAGAGACCCAGTACTTC.

This clonotype was counted a few times. The chain has TRBV7-9 and TRBJ1-5, with D possibly being TRBD1 (6 bases). CDR3 length equals 14 residues. V lost 5 bases and J lost 7, with 15 bases in between. From germline, CDR1 is SEHNR and CDR2 FQNEAQ (reference sequence). CDR3 protein: CASSPTGNGQPQHF. CDR3 nucleotides: TGTGCCAGCAGCCCCACAGGGAACGGACAGCCCCAGCATTTT.

This clonotype was detected a few times. V usage is TRBV28 and J usage is TRBJ2-7; tentative D call: TRBD2 (6 bases). The V gene's germline CDR1 is MDHEN and CDR2 SYDVKM. The V and J ends lost 7 bases and 2 bases respectively, with 18 bases between them. The CDR3 is 15 residues long. DNA of the CDR3: TGTGCCAGCACCCTAGGGGTGGGAGGAACCTACGAGCAGTACTTC. Its protein product is CASTLGVGGTYEQYF. The full variable domain, completed using reference TRBV28 and TRBJ2-7, is DVKVTQSSRYLVKRTGEKVFLECVQDMDHENMFWYRQDPGLGLRLIYFSYDVKMKEKGDIPEGYSVSREKKERFSLILESASTNQTSMYLCASTLGVGGTYEQYFGPGTRLTVT.

This clonotype was recorded at least ten times. The chain couples TRBV10-3 to TRBJ1-2, with D possibly matching TRBD1 (5 bases). Trimming removed 10 bases from V and 0 bases from J, with 12 bases in between. The CDR3 totals 13 residues. CDR1 ENHRY and CDR2 SYGVKD come from the germline V gene. CDR3: CATLGRANYGYTF. CDR3 coding DNA: TGTGCCACCTTGGGACGAGCTAACTATGGCTACACCTTC.

The genes are TRBV24-1 and TRBJ2-2, with 8 bases aligning to TRBD2. The CDR3 has 14 amino acids. The V gene's germline CDR1 is KGHDR and CDR2 SFDVKD. Germline trimming cut 12 bases from V and 6 bases from J; bases unmatched to any gene: 11. The CDR3 sequence is CAASGGGQAGELFF. The CDR3 coding sequence is TGTGCCGCCTCGGGGGGGGGCCAAGCCGGGGAGCTGTTTTTT.